This TCR beta chain is drawn from a study of shared clonotypes between healthy human individuals. Looking at the study overall: For every donor, three CD4 naive, three CD4 memory, two CD8 naive and one CD8 memory plates were used. The study, taken as a whole, reports: The represented genetic and exposure-history diversity was limited by the small number of donors.

Germline values: CDR1 MNHEY, CDR2 SMNVEV (reference sequence). The CDR3 runs 13 residues. The V gene lost 5 bases and the J gene lost 0 bases, with 8 bases spanning the gap. Naive CD8 cells lacked CD45RO and underwent positive selection for CCR7, leaving out terminally differentiated effector memory CD45RA+ cells. Each donor was a Caucasian adult residing in Nashville, Tennessee. About this clone: The antigen is undetermined.

On sorted subsets, replicate PCRs used approximately 190 ng DNA, or some 28,000 T cell genomes. This table comes from immunoSEQ multiplex PCR, and its TCRdb copy is limited to in-frame clones, with some not included. The profile shows 800,000 or so clones, approximately 96% of them singletons. This chain joins TRBV27 and TRBJ2-7; D unclear. The receptor was isolated from a young man in good health. Sequencing input: naive CD8+ T cells sorted from blood. CDR3 nucleotides: TGTGCCAGCAGTAAATCCTACTCCTACGAGCAGTACTTC. Its protein product is CASSKSYSYEQYF.